Reported below is one TCR beta chain. Its antigen is undetermined. The source of the sample is a study of cytomegalovirus exposure and HLA in healthy donors. As for the study in general: The same platform used for the 666 first-cohort repertoires was also used for the 90 to 150 validation repertoires, as a later analysis reported.

The CDR3 extends over 13 amino acids. Germline V gene lookup returns CDR1 MDHEN and CDR2 SYDVKM. Deletions cut 3 bases from V and 11 bases from J, with 16 bases between. Sequencing was performed with immunoSEQ multiplex PCR; in TCRdb, only in-frame clones are kept and a portion is missing. This sample has more than 250,000 clones; roughly nine tenths occur once, and the top ten carry approximately 1.2%. Overall study results and limits: Altogether, more than 150 TCR beta chains were recorded as cytomegalovirus-associated.

The TCR comes from a woman aged 25 to 39 in good health and CMV-seropositive. The sample taken for sequencing was PBMCs. This sequence joins TRBV28 and TRBJ1-2; tentative D call: TRBD1 (5 bases). The CDR3 nucleotides are TGTGCCAGCAGTTTCGGAAGGGGTTTCTGGTACACCTTC. Translating gives CASSFGRGFWYTF.